This T cell receptor (beta chain) was retrieved from a study of T cells after yellow fever vaccination. Study-level information: Preparation of fractions with low cell numbers was performed using SMART-Seq v4 Ultra Low Input.

In its sample, this clonotype was seen a few times. Its antigen remains unidentified. It was through 5'RACE template switching that TCR cDNA was made, with a universal primer site and UMIs added. From the 5' RACE reads, TCRdb called clonotypes with MiXCR, one entry per CDR3 protein. The table includes 150,000 to 200,000 distinct CDR3 sequences, 8% to 13% detected once. Notes on the study in general: The bulk population could contribute abundant contaminating clonotypes to FACS-sorted repertoires.

The sample was CD8+ T cells sorted from PBMCs, taken 15 days after the yellow fever booster vaccination. The TCR was taken from a man between 18 and 35 years old who received the YFV17D yellow fever vaccine.

The CDR3 is CASSLGASTDTQYF. The CDR3 DNA is TGTGCCAGCAGTTTGGGGGCTAGCACAGATACGCAGTATTTT. The chain joins TRBV12-3 or TRBV12-4 to TRBJ2-3; a possible D gene is TRBD1 (6 bases). Trimming pared 3 bases from V and 0 bases from J, leaving 7 bases between. CDR3 size: 14 residues.